The sequence of this T cell receptor (beta chain) was determined in a study of response to subunit inactivated influenza vaccine. TCRdb itself ran the RT-PCR reads through MiXCR, one entry per CDR3 protein. The profile shows about 540,000 distinct CDR3 sequences, 20% to 25% of them singletons. From germline, CDR1 is SGHNT and CDR2 YYREEE (reference sequence). With 5 bases clipped from V and 4 bases from J, the junction kept 9 bases outside the gene matches. This CDR3 contains 17 residues. In this sample, this clonotype turned up once. This same sample was also taken into another study, of T cells expressing NK-cell markers. Turning to that study: The TCR beta cDNA came from 5'RACE template switching with UMIs. It was sorted CD3+CD56-NKG2C+, CD3+CD56+NKG2C- and CD3+CD56+NKG2C+ T cells that provided the TCR beta repertoires. As a fraction of CD8+ T cells, dominant NKG2C+ clonotypes reached about 1.0-8% in more than five donors. The study did not resolve the HCMV specificity of expanded NKG2C+ T cell clones.

The chain combines TRBV5-4 with TRBJ2-6, with 10 bases that match TRBD1. The clonotype comes from a man in his fifties or sixties who received an inactivated influenza vaccine. The sample consisted of CD4+ T cells sorted from PBMCs, taken 11 to 12 days after vaccination. The CDR3 DNA is TGTGCCAGCAGTCCGTTTGGGACAGGGGTAGGGGCCAACGTCCTGACTTTC. Its protein is CASSPFGTGVGANVLTF.